This is a list of T cell receptor beta chains from one sample in a study of cytomegalovirus exposure and HLA in healthy donors. TCRdb's copy holds only in-frame clones and misses some; the assay was immunoSEQ multiplex PCR. Among about 130,000 clones listed, roughly three quarters were seen once. Sequencing used PBMCs. These receptors were taken from a man aged 25-45 years in good health and CMV-seronegative. Both conserved end residues are part of each CDR3. The D gene is left open where the match is weak. The size of a clone is reported for some rows only, either as once, few or many, or as a class for expanded clones.

d_gene,abundance,v_gene,j_gene,CDR3nt,CDR3aa
TRBD1,once,TRBV2,TRBJ1-2,TGTGCCAGCAGGGGGGACAGGGGTTGGGGATATGGCTACACCTTC,CASRGDRGWGYGYTF
TRBD2,.,TRBV10-3,TRBJ2-7,TGTGCCATCAGTGAGTCCAGCGGGAGGGCCTACGAGCAGTACTTC,CAISESSGRAYEQYF
TRBD1,.,TRBV2,TRBJ2-7,TGTGCCAGCAGCCAAGGACAGGGGGGCAGGGGGAAGTACTTC,CASSQGQGGRGKYF
.,.,TRBV28,TRBJ1-4,TGTGCCAGCAATCAACGGGGGATTAATGAAAAACTGTTTTTT,CASNQRGINEKLFF
.,.,TRBV7-2,TRBJ2-3,TGTGCCAGCACCCCCCCAAGGGAGACAGATACGCAGTATTTT,CASTPPRETDTQYF
.,.,TRBV25-1,TRBJ2-2,TGTGCCAGCAGTGTAGGAGGGAACACCGGGGAGCTGTTTTTT,CASSVGGNTGELFF
.,.,TRBV28,TRBJ1-4,TGTGCCAGCAGGGAGGGGCCTGGGGAAAAACTGTTTTTT,CASREGPGEKLFF
.,.,TRBV9,TRBJ2-2,TGTGCCAGCAGCGGACTCGGTGGCGGGCAACTCGCCGGGGAGCTGTTTTTT,CASSGLGGGQLAGELFF
.,.,TRBV29-1,TRBJ2-7,TGCAGCGCCAAAACCTACGAGCAGTACTTC,CSAKTYEQYF
.,.,TRBV4-2,TRBJ1-1,TGTGCCAGCAGCCAAGATTCTCTCGGAGGGGATGACACTGAAGCTTTCTTT,CASSQDSLGGDDTEAFF
TRBD1,.,TRBV11-3,TRBJ2-3,TGTGCCAGCAGCTTAATGCAACCGGGACAGGGGTCAGATACGCAGTATTTT,CASSLMQPGQGSDTQYF
.,.,TRBV30,TRBJ2-3,TGTGCCTGGGCGGTTGGGGGGGCCCGGGATACGCAGTATTTT,CAWAVGGARDTQYF
TRBD2,.,TRBV4-2,TRBJ2-1,TGTGCCAGCAGCCACATAGCGGGAGGGCCCAACAATGAGCAGTTCTTC,CASSHIAGGPNNEQFF
TRBD2,.,TRBV5-8,TRBJ2-5,TGTGCCAGCAGCTTGGGCATAGCGGGGGATGAAGAGACCCAGTACTTC,CASSLGIAGDEETQYF
.,.,TRBV18,TRBJ1-2,TGTGCCAGCTCACCACCGGGTCTTCTAGGTTCGAACTATGGCTACACCTTC,CASSPPGLLGSNYGYTF
.,few,TRBV5-1,TRBJ2-3,TGCGCCAGCGTTAGACAGGGCACAGATACGCAGTATTTT,CASVRQGTDTQYF
.,.,TRBV5-8,TRBJ2-5,TGTGCCAGCAGCTTGCTTGGACATCAAGAGACCCAGTACTTC,CASSLLGHQETQYF
.,.,TRBV6-5,TRBJ2-1,TGTGCCAGCAGTTCGGGGGGCCGGAATGAGCAGTTCTTC,CASSSGGRNEQFF
.,.,TRBV6-5,TRBJ1-5,TGTGCCAGCAGCGCGGGATATAGCAATCAGCCCCAGCATTTT,CASSAGYSNQPQHF
.,few,TRBV7-2,TRBJ2-5,TGTGCCAGCAGCCCAGGGGCTCAAGAGACCCAGTACTTC,CASSPGAQETQYF
.,.,TRBV30,TRBJ2-7,TGTGCCTGCCGGGACATAACCTACGAGCAGTACTTC,CACRDITYEQYF
.,once,TRBV27,TRBJ1-1,TGTGCCAGCATTGGGTGGGCGGGCACTGAAGCTTTCTTT,CASIGWAGTEAFF
.,.,TRBV2,TRBJ2-1,TGTGCCAGCAAGGTCTTTCGGGATAATGAGCAGTTCTTC,CASKVFRDNEQFF
TRBD1,few,TRBV7-2,TRBJ2-1,TGTGCCAGCAGCCCCCGACAGGGGGCGAGAAATGAGCAGTTCTTC,CASSPRQGARNEQFF
.,.,TRBV6-5,TRBJ2-7,TGTGCCAGCAGTGTACAGATTCTCTCCTACGAGCAGTACTTC,CASSVQILSYEQYF
.,.,TRBV7-2,TRBJ2-1,TGTGCCAGCAGCTTTAGCCCGGAGGCGGTGGAACAGTTCTTC,CASSFSPEAVEQFF
.,.,TRBV28,TRBJ1-1,TGTGCCAGCAGTTACCAGGGCCAGGCTGAAGCTTTCTTT,CASSYQGQAEAFF
.,.,TRBV9,TRBJ1-1,TGTGCCAGCAGCGTAGACAGCTTGAACACTGAAGCTTTCTTT,CASSVDSLNTEAFF
TRBD2,.,TRBV5-1,TRBJ2-7,TGCGCCAGCAGGGCCCTGGGGGGGGAATACGAGCAGTACTTC,CASRALGGEYEQYF
TRBD2,few,TRBV6-5,TRBJ2-5,TGTGCCAGCAGTTACTCGGGTCTAGCGGGGGGCCTGACCCAGTACTTC,CASSYSGLAGGLTQYF
.,.,TRBV5-4,TRBJ2-7,TGTGCCAGCAGCCGCCAAGAGGGTGGCGAGCAGTACTTC,CASSRQEGGEQYF
TRBD2,few,TRBV29-1,TRBJ2-1,TGCAGCGGCCTCGCGGGACTAGCGGGAGGTGCCCAGTTCTTC,CSGLAGLAGGAQFF
TRBD1,.,TRBV7-6,TRBJ1-5,TGTGCCAATTTGGACAGGGACAATCAGCCCCAGCATTTT,CANLDRDNQPQHF
TRBD1,once,TRBV30,TRBJ1-1,TGTGCCTGGGGACAGGGTAAGAACACTGAAGCTTTCTTT,CAWGQGKNTEAFF
TRBD1,.,TRBV13,TRBJ1-1,TGTGCCAGCAGGTTACAGGGGGCGAACACTGAAGCTTTCTTT,CASRLQGANTEAFF
TRBD1,.,TRBV4-1,TRBJ1-1,TGCGCCAGCAGCCAAGCAGTGGGACAGTACACTGAAGCTTTCTTT,CASSQAVGQYTEAFF
.,.,TRBV6-6,TRBJ1-1,TGTGCCAGCAGCTCGGGTGGGACTGAAGCTTTCTTT,CASSSGGTEAFF
TRBD1,.,TRBV28,TRBJ1-2,TGTGCCAGCAGTGGGACCTCAGGGGGCAGCGGCTACACCTTC,CASSGTSGGSGYTF
.,.,TRBV4-3,TRBJ1-2,TGCGCCAGCAGCCAAGATATAGCAGACTATGGCTACACCTTC,CASSQDIADYGYTF
.,.,TRBV5-6,TRBJ2-1,TGTGCCAGCAGCTTGGTTTACGGCAATGAGCAGTTCTTC,CASSLVYGNEQFF
.,.,TRBV6-1,TRBJ2-7,TGTGCCAGCAGTGAAGCGCCCGGTTTCTACGAGCAGTACTTC,CASSEAPGFYEQYF
.,.,TRBV11-2,TRBJ1-1,TGTGCCAGCAGCCAGTACTTCACGGGGGCTGAAGCTTTCTTT,CASSQYFTGAEAFF
TRBD1,.,TRBV11-1,TRBJ2-6,TGTGCCAGCAGCCGACAGGGGTCTGGGGCCAACGTCCTGACTTTC,CASSRQGSGANVLTF
.,.,TRBV5-1,TRBJ2-3,TGCGCCAGCAGTCTGGCAAAACCTAGCACAGATACGCAGTATTTT,CASSLAKPSTDTQYF
.,many,TRBV27,TRBJ1-3,TGTGCCAGCAGTCTAGAACCAGGGGTTGTCTCTGGAAACACCATATATTTT,CASSLEPGVVSGNTIYF
.,.,TRBV29-1,TRBJ2-7,TGCAGCGGCAGGGAAAGGAACGAGCAGTACTTC,CSGRERNEQYF